This entry lists 23 T cell receptor beta chains sequenced from one sample in a study of CD8 T cells in ankylosing spondylitis. Overall study results and limits: Seemingly distinctive of ankylosing spondylitis blood was a TCR beta motif formed by eight highly homologous variants.

Their target antigens are unknown. TCRdb analysed the 5' RACE reads with MiXCR anew, one entry per CDR3 protein. The repertoire holds approximately 300,000 distinct CDR3 sequences, with 7% to 9% as singletons. The specimen sequenced was blood, either unsorted or a sorted T cell fraction (not recorded which). These receptors were obtained from a male donor with ankylosing spondylitis.

The rearrangement joins TRBV12-3 or TRBV12-4 to TRBJ1-1; 9 bases agree with TRBD1. V was pared by 6 bases and J by 1 base, with 9 bases of the junction left unmatched. CDR3 length: 16 amino acids. CDR3 DNA sequence: TGTGCCAGCAGGATAACCGGGACAGGGTCGAACACTGAAGCTTTCTTT. This sequence encodes CASRITGTGSNTEAFF.

This clonotype has at least ten counts. V and J are TRBV7-9 and TRBJ2-3; tentative D call: TRBD2 (5 bases). Trimming took 2 bases from V and 2 from J, leaving 14 bases between them. The germline V gene has CDR1 SEHNR and CDR2 FQNEAQ (reference sequence). This CDR3 is built from 16 residues. The CDR3 reads CASSLTSRRPTDTQYF. CDR3 DNA: TGTGCCAGCAGCTTAACCTCGCGGAGGCCCACAGATACGCAGTATTTT.

The sample holds a few counts of this clonotype. Here the CDR3 DNA reads TGCGCCAGCAACCGGGAAGCCGGGGAGCTGTTTTTT. This gives the protein CASNREAGELFF. This chain connects TRBV5-1 to TRBJ2-2, with a possible D match to TRBD2 (5 bases). CDR1 and CDR2 from the germline V gene are SGHRS and YFSETQ. V was clipped by 6 bases and J by 6 bases, with 9 bases between them. The CDR3 covers 12 residues.

The chain is built from TRBV18 and TRBJ1-1; D not resolved. V gave up 3 bases and J gave up 1 base, with 6 bases separating them. The CDR3 covers 13 residues. Germline CDR1 and CDR2: KGHSH and LQKENI. The CDR3 coding sequence is TGTGCCAGCTCACCTGACCAGAACACTGAAGCTTTCTTT. Translation gives CASSPDQNTEAFF.

The chain uses TRBV12-3 or TRBV12-4 and TRBJ2-1; 8 bases are a match to TRBD1. With V trimmed by 4 bases and J by 10 bases, 18 bases remained unmatched. This CDR3 region has 17 residues. CDR3 bases: TGTGCCAGCAGTTCCAGCTACGGGACAGGTACAATGAGGGAGCAGTTCTTC. This codes for CASSSSYGTGTMREQFF.

This clonotype was seen more than once but under ten times. This chain uses TRBV5-8 with TRBJ1-1, with no clear D. The CDR3 totals 14 residues. Deletions cut 0 bases from V and 6 bases from J, with 12 bases between. The germline V gene has CDR1 SGHTS and CDR2 YDEGEE. CDR3 sequence: CASSLEGGIAEAFF. The CDR3 bases are TGTGCCAGCAGCTTGGAAGGCGGGATCGCTGAAGCTTTCTTT.

The V gene is TRBV29-1, the J gene TRBJ1-1, with 12 bases identical to TRBD1. The CDR3 loop spans 15 amino acids. CDR1 and CDR2 from the germline V gene are SQVTM and ANQGSEA. J lost 5 bases, V lost 8 bases, and 12 bases had no gene match. This CDR3 reads CSSSAGTGGGTEAFF. The DNA of the CDR3 is TGCAGCTCGTCCGCCGGGACAGGGGGCGGAACTGAAGCTTTCTTT.

This clonotype was recorded many times. The chain has TRBV11-2 and TRBJ2-5, with TRBD2 identical over 7 bases. This CDR3 is 17 amino acids long. Germline V gene sequence: CDR1 SGHAT, CDR2 FQNNGV. With V trimmed by 0 bases and J by 1 base, 8 bases remained unmatched. The CDR3 DNA sequence: TGTGCCAGCAGCTTAGAGGCTAGCGGAATATTCCAAGAGACCCAGTACTTC. Encoded protein: CASSLEASGIFQETQYF.

V and J are TRBV12-3 or TRBV12-4 and TRBJ2-6; D possibly uses TRBD1 or TRBD2 (5 bases each). This CDR3 contains 13 residues. V dropped 5 bases and J dropped 6 bases, with 8 bases sitting between them. CDR3 nucleotides: TGTGCCAGCAGTCCAGGGACGGCCAACGTCCTGACTTTC. This translates into CASSPGTANVLTF.

Only a few counts were recorded for this clonotype. The rearrangement links TRBV6-1 to TRBJ2-7, with 10 bases that match TRBD1. With V trimmed by 5 bases and J by 4 bases, 8 bases remained unmatched. Germline V gives CDR1 MNHNS, CDR2 SASEGT. This CDR3 has 15 amino acids. The CDR3 DNA reads as TGTGCCAGCAGTCTGCGACAGGGGGCCATTTACGAGCAGTACTTC. It codes for CASSLRQGAIYEQYF.

This chain joins TRBV29-1 and TRBJ1-2; possible D gene TRBD1, 5 bases. CDR1 SQVTM and CDR2 ANQGSEA come from the germline V gene. The germline V and J ends were trimmed by 2 bases and 8 bases, with 15 bases remaining between them. The CDR3 totals 13 residues. The chain's CDR3 is CSVESGTVGGYTF. The CDR3 bases are TGCAGCGTTGAATCCGGGACCGTGGGGGGCTACACCTTC.

J is TRBJ1-3 and V is TRBV7-3; 7 positions match TRBD1. The CDR3 is 14 amino acids. V dropped 5 bases and J dropped 0; count of bases not matched to a gene: 1. Germline CDR1 SGHTA, CDR2 FQGTGA. CDR3 in DNA: TGTGCCAGCAGCCGGACAGGCTCTGGAAACACCATATATTTT. Translation gives CASSRTGSGNTIYF.

This chain links TRBV5-1 with TRBJ2-7, with D tentatively TRBD1 (7 bases). CDR1 and CDR2 from the germline V gene are SGHRS and YFSETQ. The CDR3 is made up of 13 amino acids. With 7 bases removed from V and 6 bases from J, the gap between germline ends came to 17 bases. In DNA, the CDR3 is TGCGCCAGCGCGGGACAGCTGGCCTCCGAGCAGTACTTC. Its protein product is CASAGQLASEQYF.

V is TRBV20-1 and J is TRBJ1-6; possibly TRBD1 for D (6 bases). Trimming left V 5 bases short and J 8 bases short, with 22 bases between. CDR3 length: 16 residues. Per the germline V gene, CDR1 is DFQATT and CDR2 is SNEGSKA (reference sequence). CDR3 loop: CSAYDGTPVSDSPLHF. DNA of the CDR3: TGCAGTGCTTACGACGGGACACCTGTTTCGGATTCACCCCTCCACTTT.

This clonotype was found a few times. An end of the junction differs from the germline gene, which may be a read error. V gene TRBV7-2 combines with J gene TRBJ2-7; TRBD2 aligns across 8 bases. Germline V gene data show CDR1 as SGHTA and CDR2 as FQGNSA. The CDR3 runs 12 residues. The CDR3 DNA reads as TGTGCCAGCAGCATAGCGGGATACGAGCAGTACTTC. Translation: CASSIAGYEQYF. Filled out from reference TRBV7-2 and TRBJ2-7, the complete variable domain reads GAGVSQSPSNKVTEKGKDVELRCDPISGHTALYWYRQSLGQGLEFLIYFQGNSAPDKSGLPSDRFSAERTGGSVSTLTIQRTQQEDSAVYLCASSIAGYEQYFGPGTRLTVT.

In DNA, the CDR3 is TGCAGCGCCCACCCGACAGGGGCGGCTGGCTACACCTTC. The encoded protein is CSAHPTGAAGYTF. The chain combines TRBV20-1 with TRBJ1-2, with TRBD1 matching 8 bases. Germline CDR1 DFQATT, CDR2 SNEGSKA (reference sequence). The CDR3 length is 13 residues.

V and J are TRBV30 and TRBJ2-2; D unresolved. Trimming left V 2 bases short and J 3 bases short, with 16 bases between. Germline CDR1 GTSNPN, CDR2 SVGIG (reference sequence). CDR3 length: 16 amino acids. The DNA for the CDR3 is TGTGCCTGGAGTAGAGGCCGGGTCTTCGACACCGGGGAGCTGTTTTTT. Amino acids: CAWSRGRVFDTGELFF.

The sample holds a few counts of this clonotype. The chain links TRBV19 to TRBJ1-1, with 7 bases that match TRBD1. Germline V gene sequence: CDR1 LNHDA, CDR2 SQIVND (reference sequence). Losses at the gene ends were 5 bases for V and 1 base for J; bases not matched to a gene: 4. The CDR3 is 14 amino acids. The CDR3 DNA follows: TGTGCCAGTAGTGTGGGACAGCAGAACACTGAAGCTTTCTTT. Amino acid sequence: CASSVGQQNTEAFF.

The V call is TRBV4-1, the J call TRBJ2-1; D is unclear. This CDR3 comprises 17 residues. Trimming stripped 0 bases from V and 0 bases from J, with 12 bases between. The V gene's germline CDR1 is MGHRA and CDR2 YSYEKL. The chain's CDR3 is CASSQDGARSSYNEQFF. CDR3 nucleotides: TGCGCCAGCAGCCAAGACGGAGCCCGGAGCTCCTACAATGAGCAGTTCTTC.

The rearrangement joins TRBV9 to TRBJ2-1; no definite D call. Germline loops: CDR1 SGDLS, CDR2 YYNGEE. V was cut by 0 bases and J by 0 bases, with 10 bases left in between. There are 16 residues in the CDR3. DNA for the CDR3: TGTGCCAGCAGCGTAGGGGCCCGGAGCTCCTACAATGAGCAGTTCTTC. Its protein is CASSVGARSSYNEQFF. Supplemented by reference TRBV9 and TRBJ2-1, the full variable domain reads DSGVTQTPKHLITATGQRVTLRCSPRSGDLSVYWYQQSLDQGLQFLIQYYNGEERAKGNILERFSAQQFPDLHSELNLSSLELGDSALYFCASSVGARSSYNEQFFGPGTRLTVL.

Only a few counts were recorded for this clonotype. The chain joins TRBV9 to TRBJ2-1, with TRBD1 matching over 8 bases. With V trimmed by 4 bases and J by 9 bases, 12 bases remained unmatched. CDR3 length: 15 residues. Germline V gene lookup returns CDR1 SGDLS and CDR2 YYNGEE. CDR3 region: CASSITNTGGGEQFF. The CDR3 coding sequence is TGTGCCAGCAGCATCACGAATACAGGGGGTGGTGAGCAGTTCTTC. The full variable domain, rest sourced from reference TRBV9 and TRBJ2-1, is DSGVTQTPKHLITATGQRVTLRCSPRSGDLSVYWYQQSLDQGLQFLIQYYNGEERAKGNILERFSAQQFPDLHSELNLSSLELGDSALYFCASSITNTGGGEQFFGPGTRLTVL.

This chain links TRBV3-1 with TRBJ2-5; TRBD2 matches at 10 bases. J gave up 5 bases and V 1 base, and 10 bases lay outside the gene matches. Germline CDR1 is LGHDT and CDR2 is YNNKEL (reference sequence). This CDR3 spans 17 amino acids. The CDR3 DNA reads as TGTGCCAGCAGCCAAGGAACCCCCCTAGCGGGAGTGGAGACCCAGTACTTC. This codes for CASSQGTPLAGVETQYF.

This clonotype has more than one count but fewer than ten. This chain connects TRBV5-6 to TRBJ1-1; D uncertain. The length of the CDR3 is 15 residues. Germline CDR1 reads SGHDT; CDR2 reads YYEEEE. V was trimmed by 3 bases and J by 5 bases, leaving 17 bases between them. CDR3 in amino acids: CASSSRTTVGTEAFF. The CDR3, as DNA: TGTGCCAGCAGCTCCAGGACCACCGTTGGGACTGAAGCTTTCTTT. Drawing the rest from reference TRBV5-6 and TRBJ1-1, the complete variable domain is DAGVTQSPTHLIKTRGQQVTLRCSPKSGHDTVSWYQQALGQGPQFIFQYYEEEERQRGNFPDRFSGHQFPNYSSELNVNALLLGDSALYLCASSSRTTVGTEAFFGQGTRLTVV.